This TCR beta chain was found in a study of beta chain features in type 1 diabetes. About the study: Cells sorted and examined across all samples totaled approximately 110 million.

This clone was seen only once. Its antigen remains unidentified. CD45RO/CCR7/CD25/CD127/CD95/CD27 separated CD4+ naive, central memory, regulatory and stem cell-like memory cells by sorting. Trimming at V came to 4 bases and at J to 9 bases, leaving 7 bases not matched to a gene. The CDR3 has 15 residues. Germline loops: CDR1 SGHNT, CDR2 YYREEE (reference sequence). Of the isolated RNA, all was reverse transcribed, and so the sequenced material was expressed TCRB transcripts. Sequencing was performed with immunoSEQ multiplex PCR; in TCRdb, only in-frame clones are kept and a portion is missing. The data contain about 160,000 clones, 6.5% to 8.5% of them singletons. General observations from the study: Researchers report that Type 1 diabetes patients had moderately but significantly shorter TCRB CDR3s across all four CD4+ subsets.

The receptor was isolated from a man aged 18 to 30 with type 1 diabetes. Sequenced sample: central memory CD4+ T cells from blood. The chain links TRBV5-4 to TRBJ2-1, with TRBD2 matching 13 bases. DNA for the CDR3: TGTGCCAGCAGCCTGGCCGGGACTAGCGGGATTGAGCAGTTCTTC. This encodes CASSLAGTSGIEQFF.